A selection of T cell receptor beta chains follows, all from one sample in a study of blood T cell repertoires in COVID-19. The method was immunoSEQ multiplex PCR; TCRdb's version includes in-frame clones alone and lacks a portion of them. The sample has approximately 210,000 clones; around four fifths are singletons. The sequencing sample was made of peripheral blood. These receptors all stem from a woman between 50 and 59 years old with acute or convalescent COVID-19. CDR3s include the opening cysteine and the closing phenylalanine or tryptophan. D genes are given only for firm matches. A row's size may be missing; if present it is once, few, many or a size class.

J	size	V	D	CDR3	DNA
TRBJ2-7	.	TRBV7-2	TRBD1	CASTQGALDEQYF	TGTGCCAGCACCCAGGGGGCCTTGGACGAGCAGTACTTC
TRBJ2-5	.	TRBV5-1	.	CASSSLVRTPATSPSEETQYF	TGCGCCAGCAGCTCCCTGGTCCGGACTCCTGCAACGTCGCCTTCGGAAGAGACCCAGTACTTC
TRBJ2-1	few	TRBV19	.	CASSIARGYNEQFF	TGTGCCAGTAGTATAGCAAGGGGGTACAATGAGCAGTTCTTC
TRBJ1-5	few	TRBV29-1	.	CSVADGLLGNQPQHF	TGCAGCGTTGCTGACGGACTCTTGGGCAATCAGCCCCAGCATTTT
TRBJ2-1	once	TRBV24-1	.	CATSDFTSFEQFF	TGTGCCACCAGTGATTTTACTAGTTTCGAGCAGTTCTTC
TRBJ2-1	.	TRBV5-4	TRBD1	CASSFGQGFWEQFF	TGTGCCAGCAGCTTCGGACAGGGTTTCTGGGAGCAGTTCTTC
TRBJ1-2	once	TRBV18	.	CASSRLFGRGGQAGVSNYGYTF	TGTGCCAGCTCACGCTTGTTTGGCAGGGGTGGGCAAGCGGGAGTCTCTAACTATGGCTACACCTTC
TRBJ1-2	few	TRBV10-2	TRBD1	CASSTGGSGRGYTF	TGCGCCAGCAGTACAGGGGGTAGTGGTAGGGGCTACACCTTC
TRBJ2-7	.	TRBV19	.	CASSMKAGNEQYF	TGTGCCAGTAGTATGAAGGCAGGGAACGAGCAGTACTTC
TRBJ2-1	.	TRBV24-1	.	CATSDPDSNEQFF	TGTGCCACCAGTGATCCCGACAGCAATGAGCAGTTCTTC
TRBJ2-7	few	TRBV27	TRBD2	CASSLSWVAGGPVRLYEQYF	TGTGCCAGCAGTTTATCTTGGGTAGCGGGAGGGCCGGTTCGACTCTACGAGCAGTACTTC
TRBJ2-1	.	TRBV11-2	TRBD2	CASGLEAAGVVQFF	TGTGCCAGCGGCTTAGAGGCAGCGGGAGTCGTGCAGTTCTTC
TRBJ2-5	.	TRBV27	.	CASSLRGETQYF	TGTGCCAGCAGTTTACGCGGGGAGACCCAGTACTTC
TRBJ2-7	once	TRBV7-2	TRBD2	CASSPDGRESLYEQYF	TGTGCCAGCAGCCCAGACGGGCGGGAGTCTTTATACGAGCAGTACTTC
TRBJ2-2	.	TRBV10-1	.	CASPSDSSNTGELFF	TGCGCCAGCCCATCGGACAGTTCGAACACCGGGGAGCTGTTTTTT
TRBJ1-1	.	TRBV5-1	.	CASSLDGGDTEAFF	TGCGCCAGCAGCTTGGATGGCGGGGACACTGAAGCTTTCTTT
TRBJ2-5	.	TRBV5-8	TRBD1	CASSLGTGTGETQYF	TGTGCCAGCAGCTTGGGGACAGGGACAGGAGAGACCCAGTACTTC
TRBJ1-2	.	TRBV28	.	CASSGGVGAHFYTF	TGTGCCAGCAGTGGCGGGGTTGGGGCTCATTTCTACACCTTC
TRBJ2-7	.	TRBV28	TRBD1	CASSLPTGPYEQYF	TGTGCCAGCAGTTTACCGACAGGGCCCTACGAGCAGTACTTC
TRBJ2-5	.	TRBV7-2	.	CASSLGGRETQYF	TGTGCCAGCAGCTTAGGTGGCCGTGAGACCCAGTACTTC
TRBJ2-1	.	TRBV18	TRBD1	CASSPSGTGGYNEQFF	TGTGCCAGCTCACCCTCCGGGACAGGGGGCTACAATGAGCAGTTCTTC
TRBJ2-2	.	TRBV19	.	CASNYRRNTGELFF	TGTGCCAGTAATTACAGGAGGAACACCGGGGAGCTGTTTTTT